Listed below are T cell receptor beta chains from one sample, sequenced in a study of cytomegalovirus exposure and HLA in healthy donors. Only in-frame clones appear in the TCRdb table, and some are missing; sequencing was by immunoSEQ multiplex PCR. The profile covers 220,000 or so clones, with around 80% appearing a single time and 11% to 15% taken by the ten largest. Sample: PBMCs. Every receptor here comes from a woman aged 25 to 39 in good health and CMV-seropositive. CDR3s include the opening cysteine and the closing phenylalanine or tryptophan. The D gene is left open where the match is weak.

-,TRBV14,CASSQDGVSGYTF
-,TRBV6-5,CASNDGGRGYTEAFF
-,TRBV27,CASSFSVRYSYNEQFF
TRBD1,TRBV5-4,CASSLAGPGTGTEKLFF
-,TRBV29-1,CSVDGYTF
-,TRBV20-1,CSGANYEQYF
-,TRBV19,CASSPALYQETQYF
-,TRBV19,CASSPKGRREQYF
TRBD1,TRBV11-2,CASSLDRGQGASYEQYF
-,TRBV29-1,CSVAPDLGPGTDTQYF
TRBD2,TRBV4-2,CASSQPETSSGELFF
-,TRBV18,CASSPPTVNPWDTIYF
-,TRBV18,CASSPPSKSSYNEQFF
-,TRBV19,CASSSREGGANGYTF
TRBD2,TRBV27,CASSFSSGSSYNEQFF
-,TRBV2,CASSGGTTSYNEQFF
TRBD1,TRBV30,CASTGTERYEQYF
TRBD2,TRBV4-2,CASSQEAGGHWYEQYF
-,TRBV30,CAWRSSTRYEQYF
-,TRBV5-4,CASSWDNIEAFF
-,TRBV6-5,CASSSDSYEQYF
TRBD1,TRBV6-1,CASSEVGTGAEAFF
-,TRBV10-3,CAISATNYGYTF